These T cell receptor beta chains were read from a single sample in a study of blood T cell repertoires in COVID-19. Data came from immunoSEQ multiplex PCR; TCRdb stores just in-frame clones and leaves some out. The profile shows roughly 130,000 clones, around nine tenths of them singletons. The specimen sequenced was peripheral blood. The source is a man aged 50 to 60 with active COVID-19. Both conserved end residues are part of each CDR3. A D gene is named only where the DNA matches it firmly. Not every row has a clone size; where given, it reads once, few, many or a size class.

j_gene | abundance | d_gene | v_gene | CDR3nt | CDR3aa
TRBJ1-6 | once | TRBD1 | TRBV27 | TGTGCCAGCAGCGCGCGGCAGGGGGTTTGGCAAGGGAGCTCCTATAATTCACCCCTCCACTTT | CASSARQGVWQGSSYNSPLHF
TRBJ2-3 | NA | NA | TRBV28 | TGTGCCAGCAGTTCCCCTACCAGGGTTTCAGATACGCAGTATTTT | CASSSPTRVSDTQYF
TRBJ2-2 | NA | TRBD1 | TRBV19 | TGTGCCAGTAGTACAGGGGGAAGGACCGGGGAGCTGTTTTTT | CASSTGGRTGELFF
TRBJ1-1 | few | TRBD1 | TRBV12-3/TRBV12-4 | TGTGCCAGCAGATTTACAGGGGGCACTGAAGCTTTCTTT | CASRFTGGTEAFF
TRBJ1-6 | NA | NA | TRBV27 | TGTGCCAGCAGTTTATCGCTGAGAGGGATAAGTAATTCACCCCTCCACTTT | CASSLSLRGISNSPLHF
TRBJ1-1 | NA | TRBD1 | TRBV3-1/TRBV3-2 | TGTGCCAGCAGCCCTTACGGGACAGCTTCAACTGAAGCTTTCTTT | CASSPYGTASTEAFF
TRBJ1-3 | NA | NA | TRBV7-2 | TGTGCCAGCAGCTTACCCAAGGAAGGGAGCTCTGGAAACACCATATATTTT | CASSLPKEGSSGNTIYF
TRBJ2-6 | NA | NA | TRBV6-4 | TGTGCCAGCAGTGAGTTCAGTGGGGCCAACGTCCTGACTTTC | CASSEFSGANVLTF
TRBJ1-1 | NA | NA | TRBV2 | TGTGCCAGCAGTGTGGAGGGGCCGACCACTGAAGCTTTCTTT | CASSVEGPTTEAFF
TRBJ2-5 | NA | TRBD1 | TRBV9 | TGTGCCAGCAGCCCCCAGGACAGGGGACAAGAGACCCAGTACTTC | CASSPQDRGQETQYF
TRBJ2-7 | NA | NA | TRBV6-5 | TGTGCCAGCAGTTACTTCGGGCAGGGGTCTCCCTACGAGCAGTACTTC | CASSYFGQGSPYEQYF
TRBJ2-1 | NA | NA | TRBV19 | TGTGCCAGTAGTACGTCTAGCTATTCGCAGTTCTTC | CASSTSSYSQFF
TRBJ2-3 | NA | TRBD2 | TRBV19 | TGTGCCAGTAGTATCCATAAGCCCCGGGGGGAGATGGGCACAGATACGCAGTATTTT | CASSIHKPRGEMGTDTQYF
TRBJ2-2 | NA | NA | TRBV4-1 | TGCGCCAGCAGCCAAGAGGGAGCGGGTTCCGGGGAGCTGTTTTTT | CASSQEGAGSGELFF
TRBJ2-2 | NA | TRBD1 | TRBV23-1 | TGCGCCAGCCGGGACAGATACACCGGGGAGCTGTTTTTT | CASRDRYTGELFF
TRBJ2-1 | NA | TRBD2 | TRBV7-2 | TGTGCCAGCAGCCCAGGAACTAGCGGCCCCTACAATGAGCAGTTCTTC | CASSPGTSGPYNEQFF
TRBJ2-1 | NA | TRBD1 | TRBV9 | TGTGCCAGCAGGTCAACAGGGGTATCTGTGGGGGAGCAGTTCTTC | CASRSTGVSVGEQFF
TRBJ1-1 | NA | NA | TRBV7-2 | TGTGCCAGCAGTTCGAGTTGGGGGGGCGAGAGGACTTTCTTT | CASSSSWGGERTFF
TRBJ2-5 | NA | NA | TRBV11-3 | TGTGCCAGCAGCTGGGGGTCGGGAGTAGCTCCCGAGACCCAGTACTTC | CASSWGSGVAPETQYF
TRBJ2-7 | NA | TRBD2 | TRBV12-5 | TGTGCTAGTGGTTTGTCATATAGCGGGGGGGGGCTGTACGAGCAGTACTTC | CASGLSYSGGGLYEQYF
TRBJ2-3 | NA | NA | TRBV6-6 | TGTGCCAGCAGTTCTAGTCTCTTCACAGATACGCAGTATTTT | CASSSSLFTDTQYF
TRBJ2-4 | NA | NA | TRBV15 | TGTGCCACCAGCAGAGGGGATGGGGGCGCCAAAAACATTCAGTACTTC | CATSRGDGGAKNIQYF
TRBJ1-5 | once | NA | TRBV28 | TGTGCCGCGGCGGGGGGAGGTCAGCCCCAGCATTTT | CAAAGGGQPQHF
TRBJ1-2 | NA | NA | TRBV30 | TGTGCCTGGGGACAGATAAACTATGGCTACACCTTC | CAWGQINYGYTF
TRBJ2-7 | once | NA | TRBV27 | TGTGCCAGCAGTTTTGGGGGATTTGGGACACCCTTCTACGAGCAGTACTTC | CASSFGGFGTPFYEQYF
TRBJ2-1 | NA | TRBD2 | TRBV5-1 | TGCGCCAGCAGACCTCAGTCTAGCGGAGGCAATGAGCAGTTCTTC | CASRPQSSGGNEQFF
TRBJ2-1 | once | TRBD2 | TRBV18 | TGTGCCAGCTCACAGGGGGGACTAGCGGGATACAATGAGCAGTTCTTC | CASSQGGLAGYNEQFF
TRBJ2-3 | NA | TRBD2 | TRBV2 | TGTGCCAGCAACTCCGAACCCGGGGGGGCCGTCGATACGCAGTATTTT | CASNSEPGGAVDTQYF
TRBJ1-1 | NA | NA | TRBV5-1 | TGCGCCAGCAGCAGCCCGCGGGATGACACTGAAGCTTTCTTT | CASSSPRDDTEAFF
TRBJ2-5 | NA | TRBD1 | TRBV19 | TGTGCCAGTAGTCTTGTCGACAGGGTGGGAGAGACCCAGTACTTC | CASSLVDRVGETQYF
TRBJ2-1 | NA | NA | TRBV21-1 | TGTGCCAGCAGCATAGAGGGACTAGCGGGATCTTACAATGAGCAGTTCTTC | CASSIEGLAGSYNEQFF
TRBJ2-1 | NA | NA | TRBV5-1 | TGCGCCAGCAGCTTGGCCTCAAACGGGTATGAGCAGTTCTTC | CASSLASNGYEQFF
TRBJ1-1 | NA | NA | TRBV12-5 | TGTGCTAGTGGGACAGAGCTTGAAGCTTTCTTT | CASGTELEAFF
TRBJ2-2 | NA | NA | TRBV7-2 | TGTGCCAGCAGCTTATTGGGGGGAGCGGTCACCGGGGAGCTGTTTTTT | CASSLLGGAVTGELFF
TRBJ2-1 | NA | TRBD1 | TRBV3-1/TRBV3-2 | TGTGCCAGCAGCCGATCCGGGACAGACAATGAGCAGTTCTTC | CASSRSGTDNEQFF
TRBJ1-4 | NA | NA | TRBV5-8 | TGTGCCAGCAGCTTGGCATACCCACTCTCGGCTAATGAAAAACTGTTTTTT | CASSLAYPLSANEKLFF
TRBJ2-3 | NA | TRBD2 | TRBV24-1 | TGTGCCACCAGTGGCGCGGGAGAGGATACGCAGTATTTT | CATSGAGEDTQYF
TRBJ2-3 | NA | TRBD1 | TRBV5-1 | TGCGCCAGCAGCTTGGGGTTGGGGGACAGAGTCACCGATACGCAGTATTTT | CASSLGLGDRVTDTQYF
TRBJ2-1 | NA | TRBD2 | TRBV6-5 | TGTGCCAGCAGCCTAGCGGGGGTGGGCAATGAGCAGTTCTTC | CASSLAGVGNEQFF
TRBJ2-3 | NA | NA | TRBV7-2 | TGTGCCAGCAGCTTACCTAGTCTCCTCGCGCAGTGTTTT | CASSLPSLLAQCF
TRBJ1-5 | NA | NA | TRBV7-2 | TGTGCCAGCAGCTTAGGGAGTTACCAGCCCCAGCATTTT | CASSLGSYQPQHF
TRBJ2-4 | NA | TRBD2 | TRBV27 | TGTGCCAGCAGTTTATTCCATCGATTAGCGGGAGAGGGAGTCAAAAACATTCAGTACTTC | CASSLFHRLAGEGVKNIQYF
TRBJ1-2 | NA | NA | TRBV7-8 | TGTGCCAGCAGCTTAGGGACAATCCGAAACTATGGCTACACCTTC | CASSLGTIRNYGYTF